These 22 T cell receptor beta chains share one sample of origin, sequenced in a study of cytomegalovirus exposure and HLA in healthy donors. The primer mix had 60 Vbeta and 13 Jbeta primers. The method was immunoSEQ multiplex PCR; TCRdb's version includes in-frame clones alone and lacks a portion of them. The sample has about 67,000 clones; 85% to 90% are singletons. Material for sequencing was PBMCs. The source is a woman aged 25 to 45 in good health and CMV-seropositive.

The CDR3 loop reads CASSRFGGVAGELFF. The DNA of the CDR3 is TGCGCCAGCAGCCGCTTCGGGGGGGTCGCCGGGGAGCTGTTTTTT. V and J are TRBV4-1 and TRBJ2-2, with 8 bases fitting TRBD2. CDR1 and CDR2 (germline): MGHRA, YSYEKL. J gave up 6 bases and V 4 bases, and 7 bases lay outside the gene matches. The length of the CDR3 is 15 residues.

The rearrangement joins TRBV11-3 to TRBJ2-7; TRBD2 matches 7 bases. CDR3 length equals 13 residues. Per germline, CDR1 SGHNT and CDR2 YENEEA. J gave up 7 bases and V 0 bases, and 3 bases lay outside the gene matches. CDR3 region: CASSLDWTREQYF. DNA for the CDR3: TGTGCCAGCAGCTTAGACTGGACTAGAGAGCAGTACTTC.

Regarding this clone: One end of the junction is discordant with germline, which a read error may explain. The chain carries TRBV7-9 and TRBJ1-1, with TRBD1 matching over 8 bases. Germline V gives CDR1 SEHNR, CDR2 FQNEAQ (reference sequence). The CDR3 runs 12 residues. CDR3 DNA sequence: TGTGCCAGCAGTTCAGGGGGCGCGGAAGCTCTCTTT. It yields the protein CASSSGGAEALF.

J is TRBJ1-1 and V is TRBV15; the match to TRBD1 covers 7 bases. The CDR3 extends over 14 amino acids. The germline V gene encodes CDR1 LNHNV and CDR2 YYDKDF (reference sequence). The V segment lost 0 bases and the J segment 5 bases; nucleotides outside the gene matches: 3. The chain's CDR3 is CATSRERDRTEAFF. CDR3 coding DNA: TGTGCCACCAGCAGAGAAAGGGACAGAACTGAAGCTTTCTTT.

This chain joins TRBV5-1 and TRBJ2-5; 14 nucleotides align to TRBD2. CDR3 length equals 17 residues. V shed 4 bases and J 2 bases; nucleotides not matched to a gene: 7. Per the germline V gene, CDR1 is SGHRS and CDR2 is YFSETQ. The CDR3: CASSHGLAGGRQETQYF. The CDR3 DNA follows: TGCGCCAGCAGCCACGGACTAGCGGGAGGAAGACAAGAGACCCAGTACTTC.

The chain recombines TRBV4-1 with TRBJ2-7; 8 nucleotides match TRBD1. Germline assignment: CDR1 MGHRA and CDR2 YSYEKL. V trimming: 2 bases; J trimming: 5 bases; junction bases outside the gene matches: 5. The CDR3 runs to 14 residues. The CDR3 coding sequence is TGCGCCAGCAGCCAATGGCAGGGGGCGGACGAGCAGTACTTC. Encoded protein: CASSQWQGADEQYF.

This rearrangement joins TRBV15 to TRBJ2-5; weak D call: TRBD1 (6 bases). In germline, CDR1 is LNHNV, CDR2 YYDKDF (reference sequence). The CDR3 consists of 16 residues. Trimming took 1 base from V and 5 from J, leaving 17 bases between them. CDR3 amino acids: CATSRARTVLEETQYF. CDR3 nucleotide sequence: TGTGCCACCAGCAGAGCCCGGACAGTTCTTGAGGAGACCCAGTACTTC.

This chain links TRBV5-6 with TRBJ2-2; no clear D. Germline V gene lookup returns CDR1 SGHDT and CDR2 YYEEEE. With 0 bases removed from V and 4 bases from J, the gap between germline ends came to 10 bases. The CDR3 is 15 amino acids. The CDR3 nucleotides read TGTGCCAGCAGCTTGGATCTCCTATCCACCGGGGAGCTGTTTTTT. Encoded protein: CASSLDLLSTGELFF.

This clone was picked up a small number of times. V usage is TRBV18 and J usage is TRBJ2-1; a possible D gene is TRBD1 (5 bases). CDR3 length: 15 amino acids. Germline CDR1 reads KGHSH; CDR2 reads LQKENI. Trimming cost V 0 bases and J 4 bases, with 10 bases left between them. This CDR3 reads CASSPPGRRYNEQFF. CDR3 DNA: TGTGCCAGCTCACCACCGGGGCGGCGTTACAATGAGCAGTTCTTC.

The rearrangement links TRBV4-2 to TRBJ2-1; D is possibly TRBD2 (6 bases). The germline V and J ends were trimmed by 1 base and 10 bases, with 20 bases remaining between them. Germline lookup yields CDR1 LGHNA and CDR2 YNFKEQ. The CDR3 has 16 residues. CDR3 coding DNA: TGTGCCAGCAGCCAAGGGTTGAATAGCTGGCGGGACGAGCAGTTCTTC. This codes for CASSQGLNSWRDEQFF.

The rearrangement joins TRBV27 to TRBJ1-1; 9 bases align to TRBD1. CDR1 is MNHEY, CDR2 SMNVEV, per germline (reference sequence). The CDR3 has 14 amino acids. The ends lost 6 bases at V and 5 bases at J; junction bases unmatched: 7. The CDR3 sequence is CASRGYRGRTEAFF. The CDR3 bases are TGTGCCAGCAGGGGATACAGGGGGCGGACTGAAGCTTTCTTT.

The chain is built from TRBV28 and TRBJ2-7, with 10 positions matching TRBD2. Germline CDR1 MDHEN, CDR2 SYDVKM. This CDR3 has 14 amino acids. V trimming: 5 bases; J trimming: 5 bases; junction bases outside the gene matches: 6. CDR3 amino acids: CASSGLLAGHEQYF. The CDR3 DNA is TGTGCCAGCAGTGGACTACTAGCGGGACACGAGCAGTACTTC.

The chain has TRBV6-1 and TRBJ2-2; 10 nucleotides align to TRBD2. The CDR3 contains 16 residues. With 3 bases clipped from V and 6 bases from J, the junction kept 7 bases outside the gene matches. The V gene's germline CDR1 is MNHNS and CDR2 SASEGT. CDR3 sequence reads: CASSDSGLAVAGELFF. Written as DNA, the CDR3 is TGTGCCAGCAGTGATTCCGGACTAGCGGTCGCCGGGGAGCTGTTTTTT.

In this sample, this clone turned up a few times. The CDR3, as DNA: TGTGCCAGCAGAAGATCCGGGACAGGGGGCGAGCAGTACTTC. It translates to CASRRSGTGGEQYF. The chain links TRBV11-3 to TRBJ2-7; 11 bases are a match to TRBD1. The ends lost 6 bases at V and 6 bases at J; junction bases unmatched: 7. CDR1 SGHNT and CDR2 YENEEA come from the germline V gene. The CDR3 contains 14 residues.

This clone was observed a single time. The chain combines TRBV5-1 with TRBJ2-7; possible D gene TRBD1, 5 bases. Per the germline V gene, CDR1 is SGHRS and CDR2 is YFSETQ. The CDR3 totals 13 residues. V was pared by 0 bases and J by 3 bases, with 7 bases between. CDR3 bases: TGCGCCAGCAGCTTGGGACAGTACTACGAGCAGTACTTC. Translating gives CASSLGQYYEQYF.

The V gene is TRBV2, the J gene TRBJ2-7; 11 nucleotides match TRBD2. CDR1 SNHLY and CDR2 FYNNEI come from the germline V gene. Trimming removed 1 base from V and 6 bases from J; junction bases left unmatched: 8. This CDR3 has 16 amino acids. The CDR3 DNA reads as TGTGCCAGCAGTGAAGAGTCCCTAGCGGGAGGCTCCGAGCAGTACTTC. It encodes CASSEESLAGGSEQYF.

The chain couples TRBV6-4 to TRBJ2-6; perhaps TRBD1 as D (6 bases). There are 17 residues in the CDR3. Deletions cut 2 bases from V and 4 bases from J, with 15 bases between. The germline V gene encodes CDR1 MRHNA and CDR2 SNTAGT. The CDR3, as DNA: TGTGCCAGCAGTGACGGCCCAGGGACAAACGGGGCCAACGTCCTGACTTTC. It specifies CASSDGPGTNGANVLTF.

V usage is TRBV6-5 and J usage is TRBJ2-3; D uncertain. The CDR3 length is 13 residues. Germline V gene lookup returns CDR1 MNHEY and CDR2 SVGAGI. The V end lost 5 bases, the J end lost 5 bases, and 11 bases lay between the germline ends. This CDR3 reads CASSPSLRDTQYF. CDR3 coding DNA: TGTGCCAGCAGTCCTTCCCTCCGAGATACGCAGTATTTT.

This chain uses TRBV6-4 with TRBJ2-1; D perhaps matches TRBD2 (5 bases). Trimming removed 10 bases at V and 2 bases at J, with 15 bases between. CDR1 MRHNA and CDR2 SNTAGT come from the germline V gene. CDR3 length: 14 residues. CDR3 sequence reads: CAILAYVTYNEQFF. The CDR3 region has the DNA TGTGCCATCTTAGCGTACGTAACCTACAATGAGCAGTTCTTC.

This clone was recorded once. V is TRBV18 and J is TRBJ2-7, with D uncertain. CDR3 size: 12 residues. Germline V gene data show CDR1 as KGHSH and CDR2 as LQKENI. Trimming pared 3 bases from V and 3 bases from J, leaving 6 bases between. In DNA form, the CDR3 reads TGTGCCAGCTCACCTAACAACTACGAGCAGTACTTC. Translated: CASSPNNYEQYF.

J is TRBJ1-2 and V is TRBV28; D perhaps matches TRBD1 (5 bases). CDR1 and CDR2 (germline): MDHEN, SYDVKM. Between the trimmed V and J ends, which lost 2 bases and 5 bases, there was a span of 12 bases. The CDR3 contains 14 residues. In nucleotides, the CDR3 is TGTGCCAGCAGTTTACACAGGAGAACATATGGCTACACCTTC. Protein: CASSLHRRTYGYTF.

This rearrangement joins TRBV5-4 to TRBJ2-3; D not certain. This CDR3 has 13 amino acids. Germline V gene sequence: CDR1 SGHNT, CDR2 YYREEE (reference sequence). V lost 4 bases and J lost 3, with 9 bases in between. In nucleotides, the CDR3 is TGTGCCAGCAGCCGGAGCGTGACAGATACGCAGTATTTT. Its protein is CASSRSVTDTQYF.